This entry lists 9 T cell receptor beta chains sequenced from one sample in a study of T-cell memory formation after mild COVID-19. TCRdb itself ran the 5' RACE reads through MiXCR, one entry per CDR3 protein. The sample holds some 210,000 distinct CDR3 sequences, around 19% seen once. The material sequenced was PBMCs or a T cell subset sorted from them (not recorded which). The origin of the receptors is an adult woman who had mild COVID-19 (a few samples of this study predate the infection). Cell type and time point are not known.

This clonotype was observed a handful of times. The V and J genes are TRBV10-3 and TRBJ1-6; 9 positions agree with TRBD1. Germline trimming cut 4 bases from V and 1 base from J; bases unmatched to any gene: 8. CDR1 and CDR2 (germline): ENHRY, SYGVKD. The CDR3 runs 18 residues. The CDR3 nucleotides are TGTGCCATCAGTGCGACGGGACAGGGTGGGTCCTATAATTCACCCCTCCACTTT. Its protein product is CAISATGQGGSYNSPLHF.

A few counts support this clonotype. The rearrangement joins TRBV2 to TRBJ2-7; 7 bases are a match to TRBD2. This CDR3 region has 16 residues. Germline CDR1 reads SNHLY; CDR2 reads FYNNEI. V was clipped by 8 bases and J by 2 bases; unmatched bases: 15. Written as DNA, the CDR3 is TGTGCCAGCGTAGACCGGGACTACCCTCAAACCTACGAGCAGTACTTC. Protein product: CASVDRDYPQTYEQYF.

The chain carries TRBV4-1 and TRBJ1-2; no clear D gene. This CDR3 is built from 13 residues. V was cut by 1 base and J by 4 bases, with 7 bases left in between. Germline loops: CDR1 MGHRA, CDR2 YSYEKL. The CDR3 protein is CASSQGPLYGYTF. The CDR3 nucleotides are TGCGCCAGCAGCCAAGGTCCTCTCTATGGCTACACCTTC.

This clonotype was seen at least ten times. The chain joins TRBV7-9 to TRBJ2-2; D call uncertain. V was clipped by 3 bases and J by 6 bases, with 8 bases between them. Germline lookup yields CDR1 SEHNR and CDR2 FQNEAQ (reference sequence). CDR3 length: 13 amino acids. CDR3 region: CASSFRWAGELFF. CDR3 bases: TGTGCCAGCAGCTTCCGGTGGGCCGGGGAGCTGTTTTTT.

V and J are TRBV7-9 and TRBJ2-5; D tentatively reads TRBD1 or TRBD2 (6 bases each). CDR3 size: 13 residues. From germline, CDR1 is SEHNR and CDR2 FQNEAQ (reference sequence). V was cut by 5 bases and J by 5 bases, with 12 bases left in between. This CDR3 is CASSPEGGETQYF. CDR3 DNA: TGTGCCAGCAGCCCAGAGGGGGGTGAGACCCAGTACTTC. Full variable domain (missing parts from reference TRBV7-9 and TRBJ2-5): DTGVSQNPRHKITKRGQNVTFRCDPISEHNRLYWYRQTLGQGPEFLTYFQNEAQLEKSRLLSDRFSAERPKGSFSTLEIQRTEQGDSAMYLCASSPEGGETQYFGPGTRLLVL.

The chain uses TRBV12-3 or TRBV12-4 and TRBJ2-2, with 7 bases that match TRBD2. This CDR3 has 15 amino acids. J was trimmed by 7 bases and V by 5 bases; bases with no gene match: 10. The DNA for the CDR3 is TGTGCCAGCAGTCCGTCAAGCGGGATGGTCGGGGAGCTGTTTTTT. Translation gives CASSPSSGMVGELFF.

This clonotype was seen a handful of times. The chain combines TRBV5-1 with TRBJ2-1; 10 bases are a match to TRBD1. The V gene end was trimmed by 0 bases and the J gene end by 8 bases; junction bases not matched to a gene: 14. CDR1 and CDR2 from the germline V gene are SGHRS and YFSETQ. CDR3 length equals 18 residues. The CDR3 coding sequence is TGCGCCAGCAGCTTGGACTTCAATATAAGGGACAGGGGCGATGAGCAGTTCTTC. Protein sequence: CASSLDFNIRDRGDEQFF. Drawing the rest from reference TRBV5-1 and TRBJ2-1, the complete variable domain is KAGVTQTPRYLIKTRGQQVTLSCSPISGHRSVSWYQQTPGQGLQFLFEYFSETQRNKGNFPGRFSGRQFSNSRSEMNVSTLELGDSALYLCASSLDFNIRDRGDEQFFGPGTRLTVL.

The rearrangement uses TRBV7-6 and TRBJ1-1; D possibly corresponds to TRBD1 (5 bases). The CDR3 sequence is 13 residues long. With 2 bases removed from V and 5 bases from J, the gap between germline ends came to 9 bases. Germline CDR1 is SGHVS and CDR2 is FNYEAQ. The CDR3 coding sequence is TGTGCCAGCAGCTTACATGGGGCGACTGAAGCTTTCTTT. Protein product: CASSLHGATEAFF.

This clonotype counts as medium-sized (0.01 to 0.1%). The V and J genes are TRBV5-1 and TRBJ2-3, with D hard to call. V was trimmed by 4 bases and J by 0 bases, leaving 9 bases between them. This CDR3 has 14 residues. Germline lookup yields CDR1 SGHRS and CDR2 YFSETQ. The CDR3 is CASSRDTSTDTQYF. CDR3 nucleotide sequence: TGCGCCAGCAGCCGAGATACTAGCACAGATACGCAGTATTTT.